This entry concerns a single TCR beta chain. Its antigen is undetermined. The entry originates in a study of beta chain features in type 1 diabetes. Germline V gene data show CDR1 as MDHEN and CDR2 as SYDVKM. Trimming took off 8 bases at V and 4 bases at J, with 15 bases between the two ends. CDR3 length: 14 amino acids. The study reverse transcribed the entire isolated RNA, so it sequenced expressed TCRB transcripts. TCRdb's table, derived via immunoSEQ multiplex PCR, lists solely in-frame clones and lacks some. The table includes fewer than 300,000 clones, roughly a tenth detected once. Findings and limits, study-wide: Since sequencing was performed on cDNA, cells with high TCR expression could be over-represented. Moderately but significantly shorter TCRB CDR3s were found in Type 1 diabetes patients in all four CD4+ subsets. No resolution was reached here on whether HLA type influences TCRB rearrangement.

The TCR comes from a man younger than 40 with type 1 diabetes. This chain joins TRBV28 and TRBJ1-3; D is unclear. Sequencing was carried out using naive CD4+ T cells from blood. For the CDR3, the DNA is TGTGCCAGCGGGAGTGCCACTCAGGGAAACACCATATATTTT. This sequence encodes CASGSATQGNTIYF.